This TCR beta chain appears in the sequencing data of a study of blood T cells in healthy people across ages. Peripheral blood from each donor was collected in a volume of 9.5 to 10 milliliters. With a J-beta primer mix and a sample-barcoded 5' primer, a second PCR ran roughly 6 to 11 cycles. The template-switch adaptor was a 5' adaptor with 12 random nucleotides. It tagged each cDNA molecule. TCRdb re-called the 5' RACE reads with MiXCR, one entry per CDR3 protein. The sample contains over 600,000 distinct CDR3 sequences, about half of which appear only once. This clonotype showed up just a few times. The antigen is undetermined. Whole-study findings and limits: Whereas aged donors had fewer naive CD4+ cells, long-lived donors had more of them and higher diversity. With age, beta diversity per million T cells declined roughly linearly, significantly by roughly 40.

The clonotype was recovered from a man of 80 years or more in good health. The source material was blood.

The CDR3 here is CASSLYGQHQETQYF. The CDR3 region has the DNA TGTGCCAGCAGTTTATACGGACAGCACCAAGAGACCCAGTACTTC. J is TRBJ2-5 and V is TRBV12-3 or TRBV12-4; a weak D match, TRBD1 (6 bases). V lost 2 bases and J 0 bases, leaving 10 bases between the germline ends. The CDR3 runs 15 residues.